This entry concerns a single T cell receptor (beta chain). What antigen it recognizes has not been identified. Nothing much larger sits one base from this clone, and base qualities are not available. The CDR3 holds 15 amino acids from the cysteine to the phenylalanine. The read is trimmed to its CDR3 DNA, 45 bases read in frame from base 1. Between the V and J ends, shortened by 2 bases and 3 bases respectively, the junction contains 12 bases. As encoded in the germline V gene (reference sequence), CDR1 is MNHNY while CDR2 is SVGAGI. This sample is part of a study of OX40 agonist ivuxolimab in advanced cancers. Study-wide context: Ivuxolimab was an agonistic, fully human IgG2 monoclonal antibody directed against OX40 (CD134), a costimulatory receptor. In the dose-escalation cohort, approximately 83% of patients were male, and the mean age was around 60 years with a range of roughly 23 to 79. Prior anti-PD-1, anti-PD-L1 or anti-CTLA-4 therapy was permitted, and 40% of dose-escalation patients had received checkpoint inhibitors. Partial responses occurred in three dose-escalation patients: two with cutaneous melanoma and one with hepatocellular carcinoma. Of the roughly 51 dose-escalation patients, hepatocellular carcinoma was present in about 20, melanoma in approximately 15, renal cell carcinoma in 9 and head and neck cancer in 9. The paper covers the monotherapy dose-escalation part of the phase I ivuxolimab trial, which included N ≈ 54 patients. Intravenous ivuxolimab was administered to patients every 2 weeks at six dose levels: 0.01, 0.1, 0.3, 1.5, 3 and 10 mg/kg. The purpose of peripheral TCRbeta sequencing was to test whether ivuxolimab changed TCR sequence diversity and led to clonal T-cell expansion. Overall study results and their limits: At doses of 0.1 to 3.0 mg/kg, clonal expansion of both CD4+ and CD8+ blood T cells was observed from baseline to week 6. After ivuxolimab, more expanded clones were found on average in CD8+ T cells than in CD4+ T cells. Low levels of normalized T-cell clonal expansion were also shown by some nonresponding patients. Partial responders in the 0.1-3.0 mg/kg groups had among the lowest normalized peripheral clonal expansion, especially among CD8+ T cells. The antigen specificity of the peripheral T cells that underwent clonal expansion was not determined.

To sequence the TCRbeta CDR3 region, genomic DNA was isolated from the sorted cells. TCRbeta CDR3 regions were sequenced using the immunoSEQ Assay. TCRdb took this table from immuneACCESS and kept in-frame rearrangements with V and J called. Such tables lack part of the clones; where checked against another copy, unresolved V genes explain under half of the gap, and the rest is unexplained. The sample has 75,000 to 90,000 clones on record, about 90% of them singletons. The ten most abundant clones make up about 7.6% of the sample. The trial excluded patients who had a history of autoimmune disease or were on systemic immunosuppression. In every dose cohort, peripheral blood was drawn for TCR sequencing at baseline, cycle 4 day 1, and cycle 7 day 1. Samples were obtained from an open-label, multicenter, first-in-human phase I dose-escalation trial of ivuxolimab. The trial enrolled adults with locally advanced or metastatic head and neck squamous cell, hepatocellular, melanoma or renal cell carcinoma. CD4+ and CD8+ T cells were sorted separately from peripheral blood before TCR sequencing.

The specimen comprised CD4+ or CD8+ T cells sorted from blood, sampled in a trial of the OX40 agonist ivuxolimab. This receptor chain uses TRBV6-6 and TRBJ2-3; a tentative D match to TRBD2 spans 5 bases. The clonotype originates from an adult with an advanced solid tumor such as melanoma, head and neck, liver or kidney cancer. The CDR3 region has the sequence CASSYAQLGTDTQYF. At the DNA level, the sequence is TGTGCCAGCAGTTACGCCCAACTAGGAACAGATACGCAGTATTTT.